Presented here are 17 T cell receptor beta chains from one specimen sequenced in a study of blood T cell repertoires in COVID-19. Assay used: immunoSEQ multiplex PCR; TCRdb lists only in-frame clones, some missing. Here the sample spans 110,000 to 150,000 clones, about four fifths being singletons. Sequenced material: peripheral blood. These receptors originate from a woman at least 80 years old in a cohort sampled during active or convalescent COVID-19.

This sequence joins TRBV2 and TRBJ1-2; 7 bases line up with TRBD1. CDR1 SNHLY and CDR2 FYNNEI come from the germline V gene. V shed 6 bases, J shed 4 bases, and the junction held 8 bases outside the gene matches. This CDR3 is built from 14 residues. CDR3 DNA: TGTGCCAGCAGCGCGGACAGGCTGGCCTATGGCTACACCTTC. Translating gives CASSADRLAYGYTF.

This chain links TRBV10-3 with TRBJ2-3, with 11 bases fitting TRBD1. The CDR3 has 14 amino acids. With 10 bases clipped from V and 3 bases from J, the junction kept 6 bases outside the gene matches. From germline, CDR1 is ENHRY and CDR2 SYGVKD. The CDR3: CATSDRGPTDTQYF. CDR3 bases: TGTGCCACCTCGGACAGGGGGCCGACAGATACGCAGTATTTT.

There are a few counts of this clone. This chain links TRBV19 with TRBJ1-2; tentatively, D is TRBD1 (6 bases). The germline CDR1 and CDR2 sequences are LNHDA and SQIVND (reference sequence). The length of the CDR3 is 17 residues. The V and J ends lost 4 bases and 6 bases respectively, with 24 bases between them. CDR3 sequence reads: CASSTTARRGRGDGYTF. In nucleotides, the CDR3 is TGTGCCAGTAGTACAACAGCCCGCAGGGGTAGAGGTGATGGCTACACCTTC. Variable domain in full (rest from reference TRBV19 and TRBJ1-2): DGGITQSPKYLFRKEGQNVTLSCEQNLNHDAMYWYRQDPGQGLRLIYYSQIVNDFQKGDIAEGYSVSREKKESFPLTVTSAQKNPTAFYLCASSTTARRGRGDGYTFGSGTRLTVV.

The V and J genes are TRBV9 and TRBJ1-2, with 8 bases identical to TRBD1. The junction had 4 bases not matched to a gene; V was cut back by 2 bases and J by 7 bases. Germline V gene sequence: CDR1 SGDLS, CDR2 YYNGEE. There are 13 residues in the CDR3. DNA of the CDR3: TGTGCCAGCAGCGTTGGACAGGGAGGTGGCTACACCTTC. This translates into CASSVGQGGGYTF.

J is TRBJ2-7 and V is TRBV12-3 or TRBV12-4; tentatively, D is TRBD2 (7 bases). V was cut by 6 bases and J by 4 bases, with 13 bases left in between. The CDR3 is 13 amino acids. The CDR3 DNA is TGTGCCAGCAGCACGGGGGGCCCATACGAGCAGTACTTC. This codes for CASSTGGPYEQYF.

The J gene is TRBJ2-4, the V gene TRBV19; maybe TRBD2 (6 bases). This CDR3 contains 14 residues. V lost 1 base to trimming and J lost 8 bases, with 12 bases between them. CDR1 is LNHDA, CDR2 SQIVND, per germline (reference sequence). CDR3 DNA: TGTGCCAGTAGTATAGGGCAGGGCGGGGACATTCAGTACTTC. Its protein product is CASSIGQGGDIQYF.

The chain carries TRBV19 and TRBJ2-2; TRBD2 agrees at 8 bases. CDR1 and CDR2 from the germline V gene are LNHDA and SQIVND (reference sequence). The CDR3 spans 16 residues. The junction had 2 bases not matched to a gene; V was cut back by 1 base and J by 1 base. The chain's CDR3 is CASSIAGGLNTGELFF. The CDR3 DNA follows: TGTGCCAGTAGTATAGCGGGGGGGCTGAACACCGGGGAGCTGTTTTTT.

This clone was seen more than once but under ten times. At one of its ends the junction is not consistent with the germline gene, which may arise from a read error. The V call is TRBV7-9, the J call TRBJ2-2, with 14 bases aligning to TRBD2. The CDR3 loop spans 19 amino acids. Germline V CDR1 and CDR2: SEHNR, FQNEAQ (reference sequence). The CDR3, as DNA: TGTGCGAGCACTCGGGCCGGGACTAGCGGGGGATTGAACACCGGGGAGCTGTTTTTT. Encoded protein: CASTRAGTSGGLNTGELFF.

The genes are TRBV24-1 and TRBJ1-1; 9 nucleotides agree with TRBD1. The length of the CDR3 is 15 residues. The germline gives CDR1 KGHDR, CDR2 SFDVKD. V shed 3 bases, J shed 5 bases, and the junction held 6 bases outside the gene matches. Written as DNA, the CDR3 is TGTGCCACCAGTGATGCTGACAGGGGGATGACTGAAGCTTTCTTT. It translates to CATSDADRGMTEAFF.

This clone is a singleton in its sample. The V gene is TRBV28, the J gene TRBJ1-5; TRBD1 is a possible D gene (6 bases). CDR3 length: 13 amino acids. CDR1 is MDHEN, CDR2 SYDVKM, per germline. V was cut by 8 bases and J by 9 bases, with 17 bases left in between. Here the CDR3 reads CASFGGQLRPQHF. The CDR3 DNA reads TGTGCCAGCTTCGGGGGGCAATTGAGGCCCCAGCATTTT.

V gene TRBV19 combines with J gene TRBJ1-1; 7 nucleotides match TRBD1. Trimming took 3 bases from V and 5 from J; bases not matched to a gene: 3. The CDR3 contains 13 residues. The germline CDR1 and CDR2 sequences are LNHDA and SQIVND (reference sequence). CDR3 nucleotide sequence: TGTGCCAGTAGTATCCCAGGGGGGACTGAAGCTTTCTTT. This gives the protein CASSIPGGTEAFF.

This chain joins TRBV19 and TRBJ2-6, with TRBD1 matching over 7 bases. Trimming took 6 bases from V and 0 from J; bases not matched to a gene: 8. The germline CDR1 and CDR2 sequences are LNHDA and SQIVND (reference sequence). The CDR3 consists of 17 residues. This chain's CDR3 is CASSRQGLSSGANVLTF. The CDR3 DNA is TGTGCCAGTAGCCGACAGGGTCTTTCCTCTGGGGCCAACGTCCTGACTTTC.

The chain recombines TRBV6-2 or TRBV6-3 with TRBJ1-6; tentatively, D is TRBD1 (6 bases). Germline values: CDR1 MNHEY, CDR2 SVGEGT. The V end was cut by 4 bases, the J end by 6 bases, with 10 bases between. The CDR3 has 14 amino acids. For the CDR3, the DNA is TGTGCCAGCAGTTCAACAGGGACTAATTCACCCCTCCACTTT. Translating it yields CASSSTGTNSPLHF.

The chain is built from TRBV6-5 and TRBJ1-2; D is possibly TRBD1 (6 bases). With 6 bases removed from V and 8 bases from J, the gap between germline ends came to 16 bases. CDR1 is MNHEY and CDR2 is SVGAGI in the germline V gene. CDR3 length equals 13 residues. The CDR3 DNA reads as TGTGCCAGCAGCGCGACCCGGGACACAGGCTACACCTTC. Translating gives CASSATRDTGYTF.

The genes are TRBV27 and TRBJ2-5; the match to TRBD1 covers 7 bases. There are 15 residues in the CDR3. Germline trimming cut 0 bases from V and 5 bases from J; bases unmatched to any gene: 6. Germline CDR1 MNHEY, CDR2 SMNVEV (reference sequence). The CDR3 DNA reads as TGTGCCAGCAGTTTATCCACAGGGGCCGGTGAGACCCAGTACTTC. It encodes CASSLSTGAGETQYF.

The rearrangement joins TRBV7-9 to TRBJ2-1, with 8 bases that match TRBD1. The germline CDR1 and CDR2 sequences are SEHNR and FQNEAQ (reference sequence). With 0 bases clipped from V and 0 bases from J, the junction kept 4 bases outside the gene matches. This CDR3 is 17 amino acids long. The CDR3 bases are TGTGCCAGCAGCTTAGCGGGACAGGCTAGCTCCTACAATGAGCAGTTCTTC. It specifies CASSLAGQASSYNEQFF.

This chain joins TRBV18 and TRBJ1-1; 7 positions agree with TRBD1. The CDR3 sequence is 16 residues long. Germline trimming cut 0 bases from V and 8 bases from J; bases unmatched to any gene: 12. In germline, CDR1 is KGHSH, CDR2 LQKENI. The CDR3, as DNA: TGTGCCAGCTCACCACCGTCATCTTACAGGGGAGTAGAAGCTTTCTTT. This translates into CASSPPSSYRGVEAFF.